This TCR beta chain derives from a study of T-cell reconstitution after alpha-beta-depleted transplantation in children. The CDR3 covers 11 residues. The germline gives CDR1 SQVTM, CDR2 ANQGSEA. The V and J ends lost 2 bases and 3 bases respectively, with 4 bases between them. This clonotype was observed at least ten times. Construction of the TCRbeta library involved unique molecular identifiers. TCRdb reprocessed the PCR reads via MiXCR and lists one record per CDR3 protein. The sample includes roughly 590,000 distinct CDR3 sequences, approximately 16% seen only once; the top ten take 1.1%. The rearrangement joins TRBV29-1 to TRBJ1-1; D not certain. Sequences were derived from PBMCs from the stem cell graft donor, sampled from the stem cell graft. The sequence was obtained from a human donor who donated a stem cell graft to a child with acute myeloid leukemia. The CDR3 reads CSVEQYTEAFF. CDR3 nucleotide sequence: TGCAGCGTTGAACAGTACACTGAAGCTTTCTTT.